What follows are 5 T cell receptor beta chains derived from one specimen sequenced in a study of T cells in Graves' hyperthyroidism and ophthalmopathy. From RNA transcripts, TCR beta CDR3 regions were amplified. The HTBI primer set was used in a first-round RT-PCR of the TCR CDR3. Via MiXCR, TCRdb re-called the multiplex PCR reads, giving one row per CDR3 protein. The profile shows 400,000 to 550,000 distinct CDR3 sequences, approximately 25% of them singletons. Input material: blood. These TCRs come from a woman aged 25 to 39 with Graves' ophthalmopathy.

V is TRBV11-1 and J is TRBJ1-5; 8 nucleotides match TRBD1. The CDR3 contains 16 residues. V lost 3 bases, J lost 1 base, and 5 bases stayed unmatched. The germline V gene encodes CDR1 SGHAT and CDR2 FQDESV (reference sequence). This CDR3 is CASSLFRGQSNQPQHF. CDR3 in DNA: TGTGCCAGCAGCTTGTTCAGGGGGCAGAGCAATCAGCCCCAGCATTTT.

Many counts were recorded for this clonotype. The chain joins TRBV29-1 to TRBJ2-7; D is possibly TRBD1 or TRBD2 (5 bases each). The germline CDR1 and CDR2 sequences are SQVTM and ANQGSEA. V was cut by 6 bases and J by 4 bases, with 16 bases left in between. The CDR3 has 13 amino acids. CDR3 in amino acids: CSVAMREGYEQYF. In DNA, the CDR3 is TGCAGCGTCGCTATGCGAGAGGGGTACGAGCAGTACTTC.

This clonotype was picked up one time. In DNA form, the CDR3 reads TGTGCCAGCAGTTCGCCACAACAGGGGCGGGAGACCCAGTACTTC. Amino acids: CASSSPQQGRETQYF. The chain recombines TRBV27 with TRBJ2-5, with TRBD1 matching 7 bases. V trimming: 4 bases; J trimming: 5 bases; junction bases outside the gene matches: 10. The CDR3 is 15 amino acids. The germline CDR1 and CDR2 sequences are MNHEY and SMNVEV (reference sequence).

The chain has TRBV4-1 and TRBJ1-1; 7 positions match TRBD1. Germline-derived CDR1 and CDR2 are MGHRA and YSYEKL. V trimming: 3 bases; J trimming: 1 base; junction bases outside the gene matches: 5. The CDR3 is made up of 15 amino acids. In DNA, the CDR3 is TGCGCCAGCAGCCAGTACAGGGGCGGGAACACTGAAGCTTTCTTT. As protein: CASSQYRGGNTEAFF.

The V call is TRBV12-3 or TRBV12-4, the J call TRBJ2-7; D is tentatively TRBD1 or TRBD2 (5 bases each). Trimming removed 6 bases at V and 2 bases at J, with 14 bases between. This CDR3 has 14 residues. CDR3 nucleotide sequence: TGTGCCAGCAGCACGGGACCACCACCCTACGAGCAGTACTTC. Its translation is CASSTGPPPYEQYF.